A single sample is the source of the 27 T cell receptor beta chains below, sequenced in a study of PD-1 blockade in classical Hodgkin lymphoma. TCRdb's table, derived via immunoSEQ multiplex PCR, lists solely in-frame clones and lacks some. The table lists about 27,000 clones, 75% to 90% of them singletons. Time point given: cycle 4 day 1 (C4D1), after 6 weeks of nivolumab. Every patient was affected by relapse after autologous stem cell transplantation, while exposure to brentuximab vedotin was not uniform. Magnetic negative selection was used to purify CD4+ T cells from PBMCs that had been thawed. The sequences come from CD4+ T cells from blood, collected before the fourth cycle of nivolumab. These receptors were collected from a human donor with classical Hodgkin lymphoma.

The CDR3 loop reads CASSAGDGSYNEQFF. In DNA, the CDR3 is TGTGCCAGCAGCGCGGGAGACGGCTCCTACAATGAGCAGTTCTTC. This chain connects TRBV11-2 to TRBJ2-1; 7 bases fit TRBD2. Germline-derived CDR1 and CDR2 are SGHAT and FQNNGV. CDR3 length equals 15 residues. J was trimmed by 0 bases and V by 5 bases; bases with no gene match: 4. Supplemented by reference TRBV11-2 and TRBJ2-1, the full variable domain reads EAGVAQSPRYKIIEKRQSVAFWCNPISGHATLYWYQQILGQGPKLLIQFQNNGVVDDSQLPKDRFSAERLKGVDSTLKIQPAKLEDSAVYLCASSAGDGSYNEQFFGPGTRLTVL.

This clone has just one count. The CDR3 region is CASSWTSGRAGPRATDTQYF. CDR3 nucleotides: TGTGCCAGCAGTTGGACTAGCGGGAGAGCGGGCCCCAGGGCCACAGATACGCAGTATTTT. The genes are TRBV27 and TRBJ2-3; 13 nucleotides match TRBD2. Germline loops: CDR1 MNHEY, CDR2 SMNVEV (reference sequence). This CDR3 is built from 20 residues. J lost 2 bases, V lost 4 bases, and 15 bases had no gene match.

This clone came up a few times. The chain uses TRBV6-5 and TRBJ1-2, with unresolved D. The CDR3 is made up of 13 amino acids. The V and J ends lost 6 bases and 5 bases respectively, with 13 bases between them. Germline loops: CDR1 MNHEY, CDR2 SVGAGI. In DNA, the CDR3 is TGTGCCAGCAGCAAAACCCCAGCATATGGCTACACCTTC. Protein sequence: CASSKTPAYGYTF.

The chain is built from TRBV19 and TRBJ1-1, with 8 bases aligning to TRBD1. Germline loops: CDR1 LNHDA, CDR2 SQIVND (reference sequence). V gave up 7 bases and J gave up 4 bases; unmatched junction bases: 8. This CDR3 region has 14 residues. CDR3 protein: CASKYGGQGTEAFF. The CDR3 nucleotides are TGTGCCAGTAAGTATGGCGGACAGGGCACTGAAGCTTTCTTT.

The chain carries TRBV19 and TRBJ1-2, with 7 bases lining up with TRBD1. The CDR3 sequence is 19 residues long. The V segment lost 6 bases and the J segment 8 bases; nucleotides outside the gene matches: 27. Germline-derived CDR1 and CDR2 are LNHDA and SQIVND (reference sequence). The CDR3 nucleotides are TGTGCCAGTAGCCACATTACCCGGACAGGCATGATGAACAGGAGAGGCTACACCTTC. Protein product: CASSHITRTGMMNRRGYTF.

The chain carries TRBV28 and TRBJ2-2; D is unresolved. Trimming removed 8 bases at V and 1 base at J, with 17 bases between. Germline V gene lookup returns CDR1 MDHEN and CDR2 SYDVKM. The CDR3 has 16 residues. CDR3 coding DNA: TGTGCCAGCGGCCTCCAGCAGACCTTGAACACCGGGGAGCTGTTTTTT. Translating gives CASGLQQTLNTGELFF.

The chain uses TRBV9 and TRBJ2-7, with D maybe TRBD1 (5 bases). V was clipped by 4 bases and J by 1 base, with 9 bases between them. From germline, CDR1 is SGDLS and CDR2 YYNGEE. The CDR3 totals 13 residues. The CDR3 here is CASSSSGSYEQYF. Here the CDR3 DNA reads TGTGCCAGCAGCTCTTCAGGGTCCTACGAGCAGTACTTC.

CDR3 protein: CSVEDRGRGKSGYTF. The CDR3 nucleotides are TGCAGCGTTGAAGATCGGGGCAGGGGGAAGAGTGGCTACACCTTC. The chain combines TRBV29-1 with TRBJ1-2, with TRBD1 matching 7 bases. The CDR3 runs to 15 residues. V shed 0 bases, J shed 7 bases, and the junction held 11 bases outside the gene matches. The germline CDR1 and CDR2 sequences are SQVTM and ANQGSEA.

The DNA for the CDR3 is TGTGCCACCAGCAGAGTGTTCACTAGCGGGTACACAGATACGCAGTATTTT. Translation: CATSRVFTSGYTDTQYF. The chain uses TRBV15 and TRBJ2-3; 9 nucleotides align to TRBD2. Germline values: CDR1 LNHNV, CDR2 YYDKDF (reference sequence). Trimming at V came to 1 base and at J to 2 bases, leaving 7 bases not matched to a gene. This CDR3 has 17 amino acids. Full variable domain (remainder filled in from reference TRBV15 and TRBJ2-3): DAMVIQNPRYQVTQFGKPVTLSCSQTLNHNVMYWYQQKSSQAPKLLFHYYDKDFNNEADTPDNFQSRRPNTSFCFLDIRSPGLGDTAMYLCATSRVFTSGYTDTQYFGPGTRLTVL.

The chain joins TRBV23-1 to TRBJ1-2; D uncertain. TRBV23-1 is an open reading frame, and its role is uncertain. Trimming cost V 9 bases and J 0 bases, with 17 bases left between them. The CDR3 spans 15 residues. CDR3 coding DNA: TGCGCCAGTCGGCCCCGGAGGGAAGCTAACTATGGCTACACCTTC. Protein sequence: CASRPRREANYGYTF.

As concerns this clone: This specimen includes other DNA sequences encoding the same CDR3. This sequence joins TRBV28 and TRBJ1-1; 9 nucleotides match TRBD1. This CDR3 region has 12 residues. Unmatched junction bases numbered 3, after V lost 3 bases and J lost 10 bases. Germline-derived CDR1 and CDR2 are MDHEN and SYDVKM. The CDR3 sequence is CASSLPGQGAFF. The CDR3 nucleotides are TGTGCCAGCAGTTTGCCGGGACAGGGAGCTTTCTTT.

The rearrangement joins TRBV19 to TRBJ2-7; D gene uncertain. This CDR3 is 12 amino acids long. V gave up 7 bases and J gave up 7 bases, with 14 bases separating them. Germline CDR1 LNHDA, CDR2 SQIVND (reference sequence). The CDR3 coding sequence is TGTGCCAGTACTTCGACGGTGGGTGAGCAGTACTTC. Amino acid sequence: CASTSTVGEQYF.

The genes are TRBV29-1 and TRBJ1-1, with TRBD1 matching over 7 bases. Trimming cost V 7 bases and J 4 bases; bases outside gene matches: 3. Germline lookup yields CDR1 SQVTM and CDR2 ANQGSEA. CDR3 length: 11 amino acids. CDR3 sequence reads: CSASGGTEAFF. The CDR3, as DNA: TGCAGCGCCTCAGGGGGCACTGAAGCTTTCTTT.

The chain recombines TRBV6-6 with TRBJ2-4, with D perhaps matching TRBD1 (5 bases). CDR1 and CDR2 (germline): MNHNY, SVGAGI (reference sequence). Trimming removed 0 bases at V and 6 bases at J, with 15 bases between. The CDR3 has 16 residues. CDR3 coding DNA: TGTGCCAGCAGTTACTCGGCAGGGATTGCTGGAAACATTCAGTACTTC. This encodes CASSYSAGIAGNIQYF.

The chain employs TRBV7-2 and TRBJ2-3, with 9 bases that match TRBD2. V was clipped by 6 bases and J by 5 bases; unmatched bases: 18. The CDR3 is made up of 18 amino acids. Looked up from germline, CDR1 is SGHTA and CDR2 is FQGNSA. CDR3 in DNA: TGTGCCAGCAGTCCTAGCCCGAGCGGGAGGCCTGGCTTAGATACGCAGTATTTT. As protein: CASSPSPSGRPGLDTQYF.

This rearrangement joins TRBV10-3 to TRBJ1-3, with D hard to call. The CDR3 sequence is 13 residues long. V was shortened by 5 bases and J by 5 bases, with 10 bases between the two germline ends. Germline V gene data show CDR1 as ENHRY and CDR2 as SYGVKD. In DNA, the CDR3 is TGTGCCATCAGTCCGGCCCCTCGAAACACCATATATTTT. Protein: CAISPAPRNTIYF.

A single count supports this clone. The rearrangement links TRBV10-1 to TRBJ2-7, with a possible D match to TRBD1 (6 bases). The V gene lost 5 bases and the J gene lost 6 bases, with 11 bases spanning the gap. Germline loops: CDR1 WNHNN, CDR2 SYGVQD (reference sequence). There are 12 residues in the CDR3. CDR3 in DNA: TGCGCCAGCAGTCCAGGGGCGGGCGAGCAGTACTTC. Translation: CASSPGAGEQYF.

The CDR3 is CASSLLSGWDQETQYF. The CDR3 DNA is TGTGCCAGCAGCCTCCTGTCGGGATGGGACCAAGAGACCCAGTACTTC. The chain employs TRBV28 and TRBJ2-5; tentatively, D is TRBD2 (5 bases). The CDR3 is made up of 16 amino acids. V dropped 6 bases and J dropped 0 bases, with 17 bases sitting between them. Germline V lookup: CDR1 MDHEN, CDR2 SYDVKM.

This chain uses TRBV18 with TRBJ2-7, with D hard to call. Germline CDR1 reads KGHSH; CDR2 reads LQKENI. V lost 3 bases, J lost 2 bases, and 14 bases lay in between. CDR3 length: 15 residues. CDR3 nucleotide sequence: TGTGCCAGCTCACCTATAGGGATCGGAGCCTACGAGCAGTACTTC. It translates to CASSPIGIGAYEQYF.

V usage is TRBV2 and J usage is TRBJ1-4; weak D call: TRBD1 (5 bases). The CDR3 runs to 16 residues. The germline gives CDR1 SNHLY, CDR2 FYNNEI. V was pared by 7 bases and J by 0 bases, with 15 bases between. CDR3 loop: CASNYRTRATNEKLFF. The DNA for the CDR3 is TGTGCCAGCAACTACAGGACCCGGGCAACTAATGAAAAACTGTTTTTT. Full variable domain (remainder filled in from reference TRBV2 and TRBJ1-4): EPEVTQTPSHQVTQMGQEVILRCVPISNHLYFYWYRQILGQKVEFLVSFYNNEISEKSEIFDDQFSVERPDGSNFTLKIRSTKLEDSAMYFCASNYRTRATNEKLFFGSGTQLSVL.

This chain joins TRBV6-6 and TRBJ2-5; 8 bases are shared with TRBD2. J lost 7 bases, V lost 8 bases, and 15 bases had no gene match. CDR1 is MNHNY, CDR2 SVGAGI, per germline (reference sequence). This CDR3 comprises 15 residues. CDR3 sequence reads: CASVPIGLGRVTQYF. As DNA, the CDR3 is TGTGCCAGCGTCCCGATAGGTCTCGGGAGGGTGACCCAGTACTTC.

J is TRBJ2-7 and V is TRBV5-1, with 9 bases identical to TRBD1. Per the germline V gene, CDR1 is SGHRS and CDR2 is YFSETQ. The CDR3 extends over 16 amino acids. V was pared by 3 bases and J by 0 bases, with 7 bases of the junction left unmatched. DNA for the CDR3: TGCGCCAGCAGCTCGTCGACAGGGGGGTTCTCCTACGAGCAGTACTTC. Translating it yields CASSSSTGGFSYEQYF.

The table lists this clone with a count of one. The chain recombines TRBV27 with TRBJ2-7, with no clear D. CDR3 length equals 15 residues. Germline values: CDR1 MNHEY, CDR2 SMNVEV (reference sequence). Trimming pared 1 base from V and 1 base from J, leaving 11 bases between. CDR3 loop: CASSLYPEESYEQYF. The CDR3 DNA sequence: TGTGCCAGCAGTTTATACCCAGAGGAGTCCTACGAGCAGTACTTC.

This clone was counted a single time. The genes are TRBV4-3 and TRBJ2-2, with 9 bases fitting TRBD2. Germline V gene sequence: CDR1 LGHNA, CDR2 YSLEER. The junction had 5 bases not matched to a gene; V was cut back by 5 bases and J by 1 base. The CDR3 is 16 amino acids. CDR3 in amino acids: CASSLGLAGNTGELFF. CDR3 in DNA: TGCGCCAGCAGCTTGGGACTAGCTGGGAACACCGGGGAGCTGTTTTTT.

The V and J genes are TRBV2 and TRBJ1-4; D is undetermined. Deletions cut 7 bases from V and 7 bases from J, with 13 bases between. This CDR3 region has 13 residues. The V gene's germline CDR1 is SNHLY and CDR2 FYNNEI. CDR3 DNA sequence: TGTGCCAGCAACGGCTTATGGGCTGAAAAACTGTTTTTT. Translating gives CASNGLWAEKLFF.

The CDR3, as DNA: TGTGCCAGTAGTAGGCCGGGACTGAATAATCAGCCCCAGCATTTT. This sequence encodes CASSRPGLNNQPQHF. The genes are TRBV19 and TRBJ1-5; maybe TRBD1 (5 bases). The germline CDR1 and CDR2 sequences are LNHDA and SQIVND (reference sequence). CDR3 length: 15 residues. Trimming shortened V by 4 bases and J by 4 bases, and 14 bases separated the two germline ends.

This clone was observed a handful of times. V is TRBV7-2 and J is TRBJ1-5; D unresolved. CDR1 SGHTA and CDR2 FQGNSA come from the germline V gene. This CDR3 contains 13 residues. Between the trimmed V and J ends, which lost 5 bases and 2 bases, there was a span of 7 bases. CDR3 in amino acids: CASSDRGNQPQHF. The CDR3 bases are TGTGCCAGCAGCGACCGGGGCAATCAGCCCCAGCATTTT.